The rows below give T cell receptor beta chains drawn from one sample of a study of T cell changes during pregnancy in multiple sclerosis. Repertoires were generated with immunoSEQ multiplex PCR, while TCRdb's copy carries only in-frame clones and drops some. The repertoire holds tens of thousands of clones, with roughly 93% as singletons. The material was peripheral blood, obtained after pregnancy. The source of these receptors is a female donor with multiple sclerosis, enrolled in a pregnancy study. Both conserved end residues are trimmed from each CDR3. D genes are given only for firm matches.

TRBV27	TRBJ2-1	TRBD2	ASNSGTRPYNEQF
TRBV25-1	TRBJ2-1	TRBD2	ASSLTSGSLF
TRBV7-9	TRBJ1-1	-	ASSVRNTEAF
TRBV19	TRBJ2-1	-	ASSAGLSDEQF
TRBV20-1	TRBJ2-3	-	SARVVDTQY
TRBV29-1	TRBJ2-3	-	SVSREEGDTQY
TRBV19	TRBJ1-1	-	ASSIVSGNTEAF
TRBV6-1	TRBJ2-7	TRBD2	ASIPPGLVYEQY
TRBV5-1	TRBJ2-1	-	ASSLAGRTNYNEQF
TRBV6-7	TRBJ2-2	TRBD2	ASTKSMTSGRLDTGELF
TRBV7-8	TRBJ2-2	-	ASSPDVIGQGYTGELF
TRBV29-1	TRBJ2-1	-	SVSSSRSYNEQF
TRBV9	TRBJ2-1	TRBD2	ASSVEGGSAWDEQF
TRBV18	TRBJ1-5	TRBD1	ASSGTGAVNQPQH
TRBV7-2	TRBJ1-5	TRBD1	ASSLEPGQVMTQH
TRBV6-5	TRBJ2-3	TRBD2	ASRVASGSADTQY
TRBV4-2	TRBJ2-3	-	ASSQVGADTGY
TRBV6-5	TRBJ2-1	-	ASSQNRGANEQF
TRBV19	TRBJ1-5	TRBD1	ASSIQGARGSNQPQH
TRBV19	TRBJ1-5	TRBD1	ASSIGQGNQPQH
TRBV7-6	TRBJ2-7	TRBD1	ASSFTQGAYEQY
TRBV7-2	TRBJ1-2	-	ASSFQEQTFYGYT
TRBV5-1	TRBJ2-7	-	ASSSPRGKTNYEQY
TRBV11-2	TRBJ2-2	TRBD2	ASARLAGGSANTGELF
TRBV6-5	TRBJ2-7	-	ASSYSTDSYEQY
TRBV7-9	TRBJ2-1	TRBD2	ASSVQRENYNEQF
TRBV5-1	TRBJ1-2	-	ASSPAAGALYGYT
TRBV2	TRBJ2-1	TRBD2	ASGRVYNEQF
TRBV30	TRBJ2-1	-	AWTSANEQF
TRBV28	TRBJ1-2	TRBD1	ASEGQGGYT
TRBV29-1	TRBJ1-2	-	SVDFPAGYT
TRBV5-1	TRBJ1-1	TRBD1	ASRPDRATEAF
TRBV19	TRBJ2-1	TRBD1	ASSATQGAYSYNEQF
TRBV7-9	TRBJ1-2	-	ASNTGFGIVGGYT
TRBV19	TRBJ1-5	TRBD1	ASTSTGLINQPQH
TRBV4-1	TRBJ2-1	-	ASSRTQGGSSYNEQF
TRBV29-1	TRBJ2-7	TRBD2	SVELPLAGVGEQY
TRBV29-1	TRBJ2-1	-	SVVAPGYNEQF
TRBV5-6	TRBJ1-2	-	ASSWDYNGYGYT
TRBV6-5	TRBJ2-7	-	ASSSQMGRAYEQY
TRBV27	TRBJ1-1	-	ASSLTSGDTEAF
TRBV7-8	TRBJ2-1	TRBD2	ASTPSGRAGDEQF
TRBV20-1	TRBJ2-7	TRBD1	SSGQGYEQY
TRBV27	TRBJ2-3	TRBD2	ASSLGIAGATDTQY
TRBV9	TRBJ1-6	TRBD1	ASSVGMGQGRSPLH
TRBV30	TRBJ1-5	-	AWSPGWGYQPQH
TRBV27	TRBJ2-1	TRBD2	ASRRLAGTYNEQF
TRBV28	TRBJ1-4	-	ASRVRYNEKLF
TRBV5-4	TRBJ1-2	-	ASSANAPGQLKGYT
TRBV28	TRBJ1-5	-	ASSLGGVQPQH
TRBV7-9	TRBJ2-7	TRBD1	ASSSVRTGLIDEQY
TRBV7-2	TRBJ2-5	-	ASSLGRGYSRETQY
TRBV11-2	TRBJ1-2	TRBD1	ASSPGTGAGYT
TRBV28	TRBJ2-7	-	ASSFSSASYEQY
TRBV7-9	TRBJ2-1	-	ASSATLQDNEQF
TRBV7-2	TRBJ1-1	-	ASSLEKGANTEAF
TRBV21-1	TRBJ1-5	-	ASSEKEGQGALSNQPQH
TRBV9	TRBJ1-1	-	ASSVGVGRGTEAF
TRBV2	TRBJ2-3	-	ASSRESPTDTQY
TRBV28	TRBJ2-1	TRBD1	ASSSGGSEQF